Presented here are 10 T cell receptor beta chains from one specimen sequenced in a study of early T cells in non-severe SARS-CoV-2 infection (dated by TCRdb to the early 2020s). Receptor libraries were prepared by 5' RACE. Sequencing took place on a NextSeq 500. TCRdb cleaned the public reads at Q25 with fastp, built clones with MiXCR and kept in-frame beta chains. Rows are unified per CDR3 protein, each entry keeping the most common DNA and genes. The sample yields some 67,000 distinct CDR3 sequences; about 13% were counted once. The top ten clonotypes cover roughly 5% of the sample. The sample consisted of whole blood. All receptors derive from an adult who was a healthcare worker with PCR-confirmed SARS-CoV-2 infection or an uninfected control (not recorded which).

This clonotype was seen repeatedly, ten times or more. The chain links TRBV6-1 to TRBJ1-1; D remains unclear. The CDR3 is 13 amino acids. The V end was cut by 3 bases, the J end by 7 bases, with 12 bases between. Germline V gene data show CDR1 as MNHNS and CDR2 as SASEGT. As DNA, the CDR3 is TGTGCCAGCAGTGAGCAGATGGGATTTGAAGCTTTCTTT. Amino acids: CASSEQMGFEAFF.

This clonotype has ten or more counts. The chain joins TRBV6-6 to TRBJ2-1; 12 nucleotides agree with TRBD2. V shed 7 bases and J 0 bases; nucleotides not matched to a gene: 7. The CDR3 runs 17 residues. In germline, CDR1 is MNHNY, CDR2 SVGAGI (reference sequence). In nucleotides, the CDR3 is TGTGCCAGCAAAGGACTAGCGGGATTGAGCTCCTACAATGAGCAGTTCTTC. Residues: CASKGLAGLSSYNEQFF.

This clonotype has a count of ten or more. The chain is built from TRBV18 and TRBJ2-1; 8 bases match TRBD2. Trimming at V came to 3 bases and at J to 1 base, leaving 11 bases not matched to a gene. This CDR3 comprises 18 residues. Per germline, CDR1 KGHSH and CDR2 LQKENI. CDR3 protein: CASSPRTSLVASYNEQFF. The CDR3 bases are TGTGCCAGCTCACCCCGGACTAGCTTAGTGGCTTCCTACAATGAGCAGTTCTTC.

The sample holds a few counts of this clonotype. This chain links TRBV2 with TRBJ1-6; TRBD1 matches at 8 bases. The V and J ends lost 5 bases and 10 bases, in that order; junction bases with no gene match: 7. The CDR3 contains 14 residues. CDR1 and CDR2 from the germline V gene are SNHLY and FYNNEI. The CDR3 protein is CASSPGTGQSPLHF. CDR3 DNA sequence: TGTGCCAGCAGTCCCGGGACAGGCCAATCACCCCTCCACTTT.

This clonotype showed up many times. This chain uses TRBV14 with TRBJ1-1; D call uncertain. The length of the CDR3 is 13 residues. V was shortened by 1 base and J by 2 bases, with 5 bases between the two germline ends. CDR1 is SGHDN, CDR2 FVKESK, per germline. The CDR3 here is CASSQAPNTEAFF. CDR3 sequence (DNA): TGTGCCAGCAGCCAAGCTCCTAACACTGAAGCTTTCTTT. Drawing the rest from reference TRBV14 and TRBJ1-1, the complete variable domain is EAGVTQFPSHSVIEKGQTVTLRCDPISGHDNLYWYRRVMGKEIKFLLHFVKESKQDESGMPNNRFLAERTGGTYSTLKVQPAELEDSGVYFCASSQAPNTEAFFGQGTRLTVV.

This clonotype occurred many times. The CDR3 DNA is TGTGCCAGCAGTCCGACAGGGGGTGCAGATACGCAGTATTTT. This translates into CASSPTGGADTQYF. The genes are TRBV12-3 or TRBV12-4 and TRBJ2-3; TRBD1 matches at 9 bases. J lost 4 bases, V lost 5 bases, and 4 bases had no gene match. This CDR3 is built from 14 residues.

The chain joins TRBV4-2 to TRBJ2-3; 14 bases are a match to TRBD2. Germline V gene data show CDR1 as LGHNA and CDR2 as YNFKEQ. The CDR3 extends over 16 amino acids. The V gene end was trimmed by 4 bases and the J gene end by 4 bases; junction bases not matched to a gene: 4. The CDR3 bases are TGTGCCAGCAGCCTCGGGACTAGCGGGAGTTCAGATACGCAGTATTTT. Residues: CASSLGTSGSSDTQYF.

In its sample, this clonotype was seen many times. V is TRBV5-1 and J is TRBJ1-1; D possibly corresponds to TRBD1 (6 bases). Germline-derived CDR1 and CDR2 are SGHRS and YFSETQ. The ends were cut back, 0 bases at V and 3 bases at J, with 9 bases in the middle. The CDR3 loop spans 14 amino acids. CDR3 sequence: CASSLARGDTEAFF. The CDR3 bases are TGCGCCAGCAGCTTGGCCAGGGGAGACACTGAAGCTTTCTTT. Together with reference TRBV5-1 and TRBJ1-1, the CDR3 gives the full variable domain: KAGVTQTPRYLIKTRGQQVTLSCSPISGHRSVSWYQQTPGQGLQFLFEYFSETQRNKGNFPGRFSGRQFSNSRSEMNVSTLELGDSALYLCASSLARGDTEAFFGQGTRLTVV.

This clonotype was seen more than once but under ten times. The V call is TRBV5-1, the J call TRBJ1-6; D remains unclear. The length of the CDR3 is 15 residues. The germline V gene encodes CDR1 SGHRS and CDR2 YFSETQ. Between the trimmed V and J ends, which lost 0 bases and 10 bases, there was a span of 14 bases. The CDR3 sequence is CASSLDYGKGSPLHF. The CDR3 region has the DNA TGCGCCAGCAGCTTGGATTACGGAAAGGGATCACCCCTCCACTTT.

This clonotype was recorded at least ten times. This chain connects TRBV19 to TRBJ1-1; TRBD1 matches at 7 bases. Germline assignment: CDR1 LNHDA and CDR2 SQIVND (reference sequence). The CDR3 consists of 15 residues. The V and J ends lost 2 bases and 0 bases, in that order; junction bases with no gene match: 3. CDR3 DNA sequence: TGTGCCAGTAGTATACAGGGACAGCTGAACACTGAAGCTTTCTTT. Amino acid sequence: CASSIQGQLNTEAFF.